This TCR beta chain was identified during a study of blood T cells in healthy people across ages. The use of a sample-barcoded 5' primer and a J-beta primer mix characterized a second PCR of about 7 to 12 cycles. Via MiXCR, TCRdb re-called the 5' RACE reads, giving one row per CDR3 protein. The sample yields fewer than 1,000,000 distinct CDR3 sequences, under 55% seen once. The specimen sequenced was blood. The TCR was taken from a man aged 55 to 70 in good health.

CDR3 bases: TGTGCCAGCAGCCAAGAAGGCCTAGCGGGGGTCCAGTCGTACTTC. It specifies CASSQEGLAGVQSYF. V is TRBV3-1 and J is TRBJ2-5; 10 bases are a match to TRBD2. The CDR3 contains 15 residues. Trimming at V came to 0 bases and at J to 13 bases, leaving 11 bases not matched to a gene. Germline CDR1 LGHDT, CDR2 YNNKEL (reference sequence).